This TCR beta chain appears in the sequencing data of a study of blood T cells in healthy people across ages. The study, taken as a whole, reports: One million T cells yielded diversity estimates that were considered underestimates.

This clonotype came up a few times. Its antigen is still unknown. With a J-beta primer mix and a sample-barcoded 5' primer, a second PCR ran about 7 to 12 cycles. MiXCR, run by TCRdb on the 5' RACE reads, gives a single entry per CDR3 protein. The repertoire holds hundreds of thousands of distinct CDR3 sequences, roughly 58% seen once, with over 30% in the top ten. Sequences were obtained from blood. This TCR derives from a man aged 55 to 70 in good health.

The chain's CDR3 is CASSQDRASQETQYF. The CDR3 DNA sequence: TGTGCCAGCAGCCAAGACAGGGCCTCCCAAGAGACCCAGTACTTC. This chain connects TRBV6-2 or TRBV6-3 to TRBJ2-5; 7 bases agree with TRBD1. Germline CDR1 reads MNHEY; CDR2 reads SVGEGT. After removal of 6 bases from V and 1 base from J, the junction contained 8 bases not matched to a gene. The CDR3 contains 15 residues.